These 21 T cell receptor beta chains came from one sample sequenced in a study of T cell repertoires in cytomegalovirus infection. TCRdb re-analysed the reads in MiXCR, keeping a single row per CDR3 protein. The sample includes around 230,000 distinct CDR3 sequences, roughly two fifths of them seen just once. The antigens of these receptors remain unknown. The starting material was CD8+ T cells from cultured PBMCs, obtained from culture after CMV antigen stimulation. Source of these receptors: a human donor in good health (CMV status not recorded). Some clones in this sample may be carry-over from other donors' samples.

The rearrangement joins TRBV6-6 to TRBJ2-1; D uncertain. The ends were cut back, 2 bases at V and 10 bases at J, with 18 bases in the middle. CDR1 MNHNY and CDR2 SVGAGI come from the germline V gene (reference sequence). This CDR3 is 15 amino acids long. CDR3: CASSYGQFPALEQFF. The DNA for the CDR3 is TGTGCCAGCAGTTACGGGCAGTTCCCCGCCCTCGAGCAGTTCTTC.

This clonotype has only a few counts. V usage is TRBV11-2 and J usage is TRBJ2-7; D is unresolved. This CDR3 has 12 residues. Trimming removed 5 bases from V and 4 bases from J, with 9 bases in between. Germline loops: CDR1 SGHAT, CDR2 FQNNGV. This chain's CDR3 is CASSVRRYEQYF. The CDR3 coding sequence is TGTGCCAGCAGCGTCCGAAGATACGAGCAGTACTTC. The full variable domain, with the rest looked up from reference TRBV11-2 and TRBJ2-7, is EAGVAQSPRYKIIEKRQSVAFWCNPISGHATLYWYQQILGQGPKLLIQFQNNGVVDDSQLPKDRFSAERLKGVDSTLKIQPAKLEDSAVYLCASSVRRYEQYFGPGTRLTVT.

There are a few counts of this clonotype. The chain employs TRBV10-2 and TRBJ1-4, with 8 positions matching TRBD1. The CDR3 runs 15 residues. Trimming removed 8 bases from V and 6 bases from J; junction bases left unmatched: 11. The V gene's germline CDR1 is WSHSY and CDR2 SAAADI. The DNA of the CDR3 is TGCGCCAGCGGGATTCGGACAGGGCCCGATGAAAAACTGTTTTTT. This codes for CASGIRTGPDEKLFF.

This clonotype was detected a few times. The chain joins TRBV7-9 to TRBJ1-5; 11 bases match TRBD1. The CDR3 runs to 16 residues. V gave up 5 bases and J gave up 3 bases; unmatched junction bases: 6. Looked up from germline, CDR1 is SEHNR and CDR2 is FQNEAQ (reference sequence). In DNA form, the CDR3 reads TGTGCCAGCAGCGGCGGGACAGGGGGATCCAATCAGCCCCAGCATTTT. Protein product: CASSGGTGGSNQPQHF. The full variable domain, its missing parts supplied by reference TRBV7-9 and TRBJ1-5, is DTGVSQNPRHKITKRGQNVTFRCDPISEHNRLYWYRQTLGQGPEFLTYFQNEAQLEKSRLLSDRFSAERPKGSFSTLEIQRTEQGDSAMYLCASSGGTGGSNQPQHFGDGTRLSIL.

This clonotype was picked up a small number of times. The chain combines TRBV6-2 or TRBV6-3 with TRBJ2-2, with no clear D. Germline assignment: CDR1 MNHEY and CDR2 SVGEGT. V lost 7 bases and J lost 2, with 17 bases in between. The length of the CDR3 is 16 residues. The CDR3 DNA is TGTGCCAGCACAACCCGGCAGCATAAAAACACCGGGGAGCTGTTTTTT. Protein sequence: CASTTRQHKNTGELFF.

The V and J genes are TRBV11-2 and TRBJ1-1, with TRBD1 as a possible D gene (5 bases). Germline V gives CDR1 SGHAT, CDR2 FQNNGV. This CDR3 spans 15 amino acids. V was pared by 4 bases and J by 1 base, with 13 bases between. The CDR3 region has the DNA TGTGCCAGCAGCTCACGGGGCCCTAAGAACACTGAAGCTTTCTTT. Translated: CASSSRGPKNTEAFF.

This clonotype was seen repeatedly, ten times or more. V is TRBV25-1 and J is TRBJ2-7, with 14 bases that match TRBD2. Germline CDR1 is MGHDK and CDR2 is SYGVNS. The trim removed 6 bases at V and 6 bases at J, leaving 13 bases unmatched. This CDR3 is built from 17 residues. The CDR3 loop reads CASSRTSGGWDGLEQYF. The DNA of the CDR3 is TGTGCCAGCAGCAGGACTAGCGGGGGGTGGGACGGCCTCGAGCAGTACTTC.

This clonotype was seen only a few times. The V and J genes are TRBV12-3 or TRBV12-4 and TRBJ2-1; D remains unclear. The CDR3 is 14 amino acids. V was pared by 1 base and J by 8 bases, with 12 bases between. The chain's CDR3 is CASSLGLELDEQFF. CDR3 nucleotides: TGTGCCAGCAGTTTAGGGCTAGAACTCGATGAGCAGTTCTTC.

The CDR3, as DNA: TGTGCCAGCAGCTCACCTACGGGTAGCACAGATACGCAGTATTTT. It specifies CASSSPTGSTDTQYF. V usage is TRBV7-3 and J usage is TRBJ2-3; no definite D call. Germline lookup yields CDR1 SGHTA and CDR2 FQGTGA. The CDR3 has 15 residues. V lost 4 bases, J lost 0 bases, and 11 bases lay in between.

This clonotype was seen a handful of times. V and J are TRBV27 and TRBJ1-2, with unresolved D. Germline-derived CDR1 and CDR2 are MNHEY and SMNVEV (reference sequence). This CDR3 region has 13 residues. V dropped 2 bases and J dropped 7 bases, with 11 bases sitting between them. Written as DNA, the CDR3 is TGTGCCAGCAGTTTAGGAGGGTCCCTTGGCTACACCTTC. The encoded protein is CASSLGGSLGYTF.

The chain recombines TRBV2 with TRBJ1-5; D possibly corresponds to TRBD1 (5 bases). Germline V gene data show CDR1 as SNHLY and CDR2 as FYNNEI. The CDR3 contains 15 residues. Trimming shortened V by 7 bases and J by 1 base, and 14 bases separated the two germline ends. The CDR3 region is CASTGVEASNQPQHF. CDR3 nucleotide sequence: TGTGCCAGCACGGGGGTGGAAGCCAGCAATCAGCCCCAGCATTTT.

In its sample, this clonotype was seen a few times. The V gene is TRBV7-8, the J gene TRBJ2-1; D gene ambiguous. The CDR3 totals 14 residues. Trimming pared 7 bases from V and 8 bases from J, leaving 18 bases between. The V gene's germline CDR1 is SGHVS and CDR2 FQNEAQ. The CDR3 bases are TGTGCCAGCACCCCACATAACCCGACGGATGAGCAGTTCTTC. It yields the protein CASTPHNPTDEQFF.

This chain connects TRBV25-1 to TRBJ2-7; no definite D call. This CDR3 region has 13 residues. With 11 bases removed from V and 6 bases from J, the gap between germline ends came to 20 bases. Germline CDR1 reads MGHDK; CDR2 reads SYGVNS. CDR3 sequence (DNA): TGTGCCGTCGAATCTAAGACTTCTCTCGAGCAGTACTTC. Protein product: CAVESKTSLEQYF.

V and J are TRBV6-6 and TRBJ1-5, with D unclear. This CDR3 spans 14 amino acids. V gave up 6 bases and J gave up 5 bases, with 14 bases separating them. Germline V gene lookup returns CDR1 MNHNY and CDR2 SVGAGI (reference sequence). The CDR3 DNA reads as TGTGCCAGCAGACGCCGAACTAGTTATCAGCCCCAGCATTTT. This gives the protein CASRRRTSYQPQHF.

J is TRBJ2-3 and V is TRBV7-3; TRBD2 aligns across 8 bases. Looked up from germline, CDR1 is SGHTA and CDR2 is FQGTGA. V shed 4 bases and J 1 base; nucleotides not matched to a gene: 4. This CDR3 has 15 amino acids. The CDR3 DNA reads TGTGCCAGCAGCTGGACGGGGGGGGGCACAGATACGCAGTATTTT. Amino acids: CASSWTGGGTDTQYF.

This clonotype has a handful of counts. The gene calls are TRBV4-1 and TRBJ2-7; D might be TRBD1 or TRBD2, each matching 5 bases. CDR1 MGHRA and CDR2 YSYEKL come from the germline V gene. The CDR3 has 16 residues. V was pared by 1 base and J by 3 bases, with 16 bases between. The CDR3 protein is CASSQGSQGDSYEQYF. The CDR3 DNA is TGCGCCAGCAGCCAAGGATCCCAGGGAGATAGCTACGAGCAGTACTTC.

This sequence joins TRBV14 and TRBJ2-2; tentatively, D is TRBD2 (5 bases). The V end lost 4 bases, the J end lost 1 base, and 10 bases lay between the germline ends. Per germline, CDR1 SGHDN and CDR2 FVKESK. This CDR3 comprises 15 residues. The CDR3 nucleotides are TGTGCCAGCAGCCCTAGACTAAGGAACACCGGGGAGCTGTTTTTT. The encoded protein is CASSPRLRNTGELFF.

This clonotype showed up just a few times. The CDR3 nucleotides are TGTGCCAGCAGCTCCCTCGGGACAATCTACGAGCAGTACTTC. Translation gives CASSSLGTIYEQYF. The chain employs TRBV7-9 and TRBJ2-7; perhaps TRBD1 as D (6 bases). The germline V gene encodes CDR1 SEHNR and CDR2 FQNEAQ (reference sequence). The CDR3 consists of 14 residues. Deletions cut 4 bases from V and 3 bases from J, with 13 bases between.

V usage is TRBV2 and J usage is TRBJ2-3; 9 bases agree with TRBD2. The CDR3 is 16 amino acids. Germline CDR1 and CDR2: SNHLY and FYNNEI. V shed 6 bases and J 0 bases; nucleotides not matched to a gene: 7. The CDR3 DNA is TGTGCCAGCAGGAGACTAGCGGATGCTAGCACAGATACGCAGTATTTT. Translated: CASRRLADASTDTQYF.

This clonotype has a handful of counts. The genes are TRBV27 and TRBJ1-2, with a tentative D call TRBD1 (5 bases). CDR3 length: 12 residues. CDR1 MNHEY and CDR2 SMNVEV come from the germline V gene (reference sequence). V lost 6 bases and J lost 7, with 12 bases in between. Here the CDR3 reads CASSRPGFGYTF. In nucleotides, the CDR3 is TGTGCCAGCAGCCGCCCAGGGTTTGGCTACACCTTC.

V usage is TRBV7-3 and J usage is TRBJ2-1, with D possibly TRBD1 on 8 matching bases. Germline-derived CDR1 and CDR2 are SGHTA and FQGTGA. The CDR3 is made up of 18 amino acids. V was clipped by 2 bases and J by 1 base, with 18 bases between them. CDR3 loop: CASSLAGGERESYNEQFF. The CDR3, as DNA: TGTGCCAGCAGCTTAGCAGGGGGCGAGCGGGAATCCTACAATGAGCAGTTCTTC.